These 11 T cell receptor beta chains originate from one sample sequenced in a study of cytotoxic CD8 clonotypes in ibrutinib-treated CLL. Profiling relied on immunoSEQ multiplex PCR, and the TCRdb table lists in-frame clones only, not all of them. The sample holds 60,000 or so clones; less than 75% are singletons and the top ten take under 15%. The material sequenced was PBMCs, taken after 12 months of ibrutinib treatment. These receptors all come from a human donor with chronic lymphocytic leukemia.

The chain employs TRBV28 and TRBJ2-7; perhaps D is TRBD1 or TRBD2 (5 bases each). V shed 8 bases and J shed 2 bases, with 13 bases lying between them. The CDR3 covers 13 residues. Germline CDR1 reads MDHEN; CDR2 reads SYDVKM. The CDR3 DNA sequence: TGTGCCAGCGGACAATGGGGACCCTACGAGCAGTACTTC. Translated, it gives CASGQWGPYEQYF.

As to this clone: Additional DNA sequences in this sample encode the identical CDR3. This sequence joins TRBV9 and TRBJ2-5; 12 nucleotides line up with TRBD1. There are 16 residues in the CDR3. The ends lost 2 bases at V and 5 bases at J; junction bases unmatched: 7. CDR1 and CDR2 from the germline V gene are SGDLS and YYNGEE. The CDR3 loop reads CASSVSGTGGAETQYF. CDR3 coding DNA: TGTGCCAGCAGCGTGTCGGGGACAGGGGGCGCGGAGACCCAGTACTTC.

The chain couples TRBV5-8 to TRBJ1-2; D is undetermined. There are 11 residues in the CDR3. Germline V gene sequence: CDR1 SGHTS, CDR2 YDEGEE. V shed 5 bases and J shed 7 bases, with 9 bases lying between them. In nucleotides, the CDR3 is TGTGCCAGCAGTGGCCGGTTTGGCTACACCTTC. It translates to CASSGRFGYTF. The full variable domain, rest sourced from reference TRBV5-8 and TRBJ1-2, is EAGVTQSPTHLIKTRGQQATLRCSPISGHTSVYWYQQALGLGLQFLLWYDEGEERNRGNFPPRFSGRQFPNYSSELNVNALELEDSALYLCASSGRFGYTFGSGTRLTVV.

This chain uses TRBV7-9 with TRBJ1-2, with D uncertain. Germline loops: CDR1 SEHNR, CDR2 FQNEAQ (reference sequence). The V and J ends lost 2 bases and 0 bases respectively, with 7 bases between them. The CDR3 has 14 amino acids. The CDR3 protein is CASSLRVTNYGYTF. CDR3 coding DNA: TGTGCCAGCAGCTTAAGAGTAACTAACTATGGCTACACCTTC.

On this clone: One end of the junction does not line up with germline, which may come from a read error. The CDR3 coding sequence is TGTGCCAGCAGCTTAGAGAACACAGATACGCGGTATTTT. It is translated as CASSLENTDTRYF. The chain uses TRBV7-2 and TRBJ2-3; no clear D gene. CDR1 is SGHTA and CDR2 is FQGNSA in the germline V gene. CDR3 size: 13 residues. Supplemented by reference TRBV7-2 and TRBJ2-3, the full variable domain reads GAGVSQSPSNKVTEKGKDVELRCDPISGHTALYWYRQSLGQGLEFLIYFQGNSAPDKSGLPSDRFSAERTGGSVSTLTIQRTQQEDSAVYLCASSLENTDTRYFGPGTRLTVL.

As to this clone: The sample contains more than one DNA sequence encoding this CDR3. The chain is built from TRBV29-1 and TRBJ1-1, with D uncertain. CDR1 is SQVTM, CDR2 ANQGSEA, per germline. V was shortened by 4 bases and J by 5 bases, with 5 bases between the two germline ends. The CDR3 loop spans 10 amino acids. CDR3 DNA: TGCAGCGTTGGTAGAACTGAAGCTTTCTTT. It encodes CSVGRTEAFF.

CDR3 DNA: TGTGCCAGTAGTGCCGCCAGGGGGAGCTCCTACAATGAGCAGTTCTTC. It translates to CASSAARGSSYNEQFF. The chain recombines TRBV19 with TRBJ2-1; 7 bases match TRBD1. Germline assignment: CDR1 LNHDA and CDR2 SQIVND (reference sequence). CDR3 length: 16 residues. V shed 5 bases, J shed 0 bases, and the junction held 7 bases outside the gene matches.

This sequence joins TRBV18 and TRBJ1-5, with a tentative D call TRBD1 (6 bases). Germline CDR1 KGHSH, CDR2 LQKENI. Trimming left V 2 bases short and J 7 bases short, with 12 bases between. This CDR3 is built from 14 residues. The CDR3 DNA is TGTGCCAGCTCACCAGGGGGGCCCCCCCAGCCCCAGCATTTT. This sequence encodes CASSPGGPPQPQHF.

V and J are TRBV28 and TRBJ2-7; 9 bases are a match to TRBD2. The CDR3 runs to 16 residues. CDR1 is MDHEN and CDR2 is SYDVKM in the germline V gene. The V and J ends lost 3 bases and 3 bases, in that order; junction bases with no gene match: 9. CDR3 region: CASSFFAGGPGYEQYF. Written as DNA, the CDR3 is TGTGCCAGCAGTTTCTTTGCGGGAGGGCCGGGCTACGAGCAGTACTTC. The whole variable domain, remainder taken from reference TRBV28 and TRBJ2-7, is DVKVTQSSRYLVKRTGEKVFLECVQDMDHENMFWYRQDPGLGLRLIYFSYDVKMKEKGDIPEGYSVSREKKERFSLILESASTNQTSMYLCASSFFAGGPGYEQYFGPGTRLTVT.

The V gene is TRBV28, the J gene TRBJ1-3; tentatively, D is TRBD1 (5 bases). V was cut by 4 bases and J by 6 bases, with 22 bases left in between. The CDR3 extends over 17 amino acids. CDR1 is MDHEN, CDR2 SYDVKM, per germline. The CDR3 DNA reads TGTGCCAGCAGTTCGCTGACGGGGCGCGGATTGGAAAACACCATATATTTT. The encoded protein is CASSSLTGRGLENTIYF.

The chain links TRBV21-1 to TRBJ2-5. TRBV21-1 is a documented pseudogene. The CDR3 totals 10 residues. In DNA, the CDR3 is TGTGCCAGCAGCAAAGAGACCCAGTACTTC. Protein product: CASSKETQYF.